The 13 T cell receptor beta chains given below trace back to one sample, sequenced in a study of blood T cell repertoires in COVID-19. TCRdb's copy holds only in-frame clones and misses some; the assay was immunoSEQ multiplex PCR. Among 90,000 to 150,000 clones listed, roughly 83% were seen once. Material: peripheral blood. These receptor sequences come from a woman older than 75 with acute or convalescent COVID-19.

This chain connects TRBV11-2 to TRBJ2-3; TRBD2 might be the D (5 bases). Germline lookup yields CDR1 SGHAT and CDR2 FQNNGV. Trimming removed 5 bases at V and 2 bases at J, with 17 bases between. This CDR3 region has 16 residues. CDR3 DNA: TGTGCCAGCAGCCTTCGCGGGCTTATGTACACAGATACGCAGTATTTT. As protein: CASSLRGLMYTDTQYF.

The chain uses TRBV19 and TRBJ1-1; weak D call: TRBD1 (6 bases). The CDR3 contains 14 residues. The V and J ends lost 9 bases and 4 bases respectively, with 18 bases between them. Germline CDR1 and CDR2: LNHDA and SQIVND (reference sequence). CDR3 sequence: CASGQPSGSTEAFF. The DNA for the CDR3 is TGTGCCAGCGGACAGCCAAGTGGGTCCACTGAAGCTTTCTTT.

The chain uses TRBV3-1 (or the pseudogene TRBV3-2) and TRBJ1-1; D not certain. The V and J ends lost 1 base and 3 bases respectively, with 9 bases between them. In germline, CDR1 is LGHDT, CDR2 YNNKEL (reference sequence). CDR3 length equals 14 residues. CDR3 in amino acids: CASSQGQAYTEAFF. CDR3 sequence (DNA): TGTGCCAGCAGCCAAGGCCAGGCGTACACTGAAGCTTTCTTT.

The chain has TRBV10-3 and TRBJ2-1; 9 nucleotides align to TRBD1. CDR1 and CDR2 from the germline V gene are ENHRY and SYGVKD. The CDR3 consists of 15 residues. Losses at the gene ends were 8 bases for V and 4 bases for J; bases not matched to a gene: 9. The CDR3 sequence: CAIGPGQGLYNEQFF. As DNA, the CDR3 is TGTGCCATCGGACCGGGACAGGGCTTATACAATGAGCAGTTCTTC.

J is TRBJ2-3 and V is TRBV24-1; a possible D gene is TRBD1 (6 bases). The CDR3 extends over 13 amino acids. The V gene lost 1 base and the J gene lost 9 bases, with 10 bases spanning the gap. Per the germline V gene, CDR1 is KGHDR and CDR2 is SFDVKD. CDR3: CATSDLAGETQYF. The CDR3 coding sequence is TGTGCCACCAGTGATTTAGCAGGGGAAACGCAGTATTTT.

The chain employs TRBV28 and TRBJ2-2, with D possibly matching TRBD1 (6 bases). CDR1 is MDHEN, CDR2 SYDVKM, per germline. Between the trimmed V and J ends, which lost 7 bases and 0 bases, there was a span of 12 bases. CDR3 length: 15 residues. The CDR3 bases are TGTGCCAGCACTTCAAACAGGGCGAACACCGGGGAGCTGTTTTTT. Its protein product is CASTSNRANTGELFF.

The chain employs TRBV7-2 and TRBJ2-7; 11 nucleotides match TRBD1. This CDR3 has 15 amino acids. Losses at the gene ends were 5 bases for V and 9 bases for J; bases not matched to a gene: 12. Per the germline V gene, CDR1 is SGHTA and CDR2 is FQGNSA. The CDR3 region has the DNA TGTGCCAGCAGCCCTGGGACAGGGGGGATTTTTGGGCAGTACTTC. This encodes CASSPGTGGIFGQYF.

The chain combines TRBV4-2 with TRBJ2-3; 10 nucleotides line up with TRBD2. V shed 1 base, J shed 5 bases, and the junction held 6 bases outside the gene matches. Germline assignment: CDR1 LGHNA and CDR2 YNFKEQ. This CDR3 contains 16 residues. The chain's CDR3 is CASSQGLAGEVDTQYF. The CDR3 DNA reads TGTGCCAGCAGCCAAGGTCTAGCGGGGGAGGTAGATACGCAGTATTTT.

V gene TRBV11-2 combines with J gene TRBJ1-6; D may be TRBD1 (6 bases). The CDR3 runs to 14 residues. Trimming stripped 3 bases from V and 7 bases from J, with 10 bases between. Germline CDR1 is SGHAT and CDR2 is FQNNGV. The CDR3 nucleotides read TGTGCCAGCAGCTTCGGACAGATAAATTCACCCCTCCACTTT. The encoded protein is CASSFGQINSPLHF.

The chain couples TRBV6-5 to TRBJ2-7; 7 nucleotides match TRBD1. Germline lookup yields CDR1 MNHEY and CDR2 SVGAGI. The CDR3 totals 14 residues. With 6 bases clipped from V and 0 bases from J, the junction kept 5 bases outside the gene matches. The CDR3 reads CASRLTGPSYEQYF. CDR3 nucleotides: TGTGCCAGCAGGCTGACAGGGCCCTCCTACGAGCAGTACTTC.

The chain joins TRBV7-9 to TRBJ1-2, with TRBD1 identical over 7 bases. The CDR3 runs 14 residues. The germline V gene encodes CDR1 SEHNR and CDR2 FQNEAQ (reference sequence). V shed 5 bases, J shed 3 bases, and the junction held 6 bases outside the gene matches. In nucleotides, the CDR3 is TGTGCCAGCAGCCGACAGGGAAATTACTATGGCTACACCTTC. Protein sequence: CASSRQGNYYGYTF.

This sequence joins TRBV4-3 and TRBJ1-1; D is perhaps TRBD1 (6 bases). This CDR3 has 15 amino acids. Germline values: CDR1 LGHNA, CDR2 YSLEER. Trimming took 4 bases from V and 5 from J, leaving 17 bases between them. CDR3: CASSPRGSQGTEAFF. The CDR3 coding sequence is TGCGCCAGCAGCCCTCGGGGTAGCCAGGGGACTGAAGCTTTCTTT.

The V call is TRBV19, the J call TRBJ1-6; 8 positions agree with TRBD1. Germline V gene data show CDR1 as LNHDA and CDR2 as SQIVND (reference sequence). The CDR3 totals 15 residues. Trimming removed 7 bases from V and 10 bases from J; junction bases left unmatched: 12. CDR3 region: CASTQDRVGVSPLHF. Written as DNA, the CDR3 is TGTGCCAGTACCCAGGACAGGGTTGGAGTCTCACCCCTCCACTTT.